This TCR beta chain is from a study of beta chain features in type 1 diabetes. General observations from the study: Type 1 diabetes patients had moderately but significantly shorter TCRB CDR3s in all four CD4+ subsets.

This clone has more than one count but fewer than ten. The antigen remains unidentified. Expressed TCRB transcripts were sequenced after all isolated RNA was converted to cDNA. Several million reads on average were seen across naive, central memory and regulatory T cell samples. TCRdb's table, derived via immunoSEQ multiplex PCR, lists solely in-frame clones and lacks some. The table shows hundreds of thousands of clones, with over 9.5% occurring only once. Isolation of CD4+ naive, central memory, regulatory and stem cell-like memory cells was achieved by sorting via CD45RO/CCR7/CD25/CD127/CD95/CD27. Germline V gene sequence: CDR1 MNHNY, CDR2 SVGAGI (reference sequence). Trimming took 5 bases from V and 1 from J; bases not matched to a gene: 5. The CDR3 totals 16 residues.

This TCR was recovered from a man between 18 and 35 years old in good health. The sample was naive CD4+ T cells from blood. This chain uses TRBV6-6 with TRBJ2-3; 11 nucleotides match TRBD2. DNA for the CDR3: TGTGCCAGCAGTCGGGGGACTAGCGGCCGCACAGATACGCAGTATTTT. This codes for CASSRGTSGRTDTQYF.